The present entry profiles one T cell receptor (beta chain) with its context. This clone was detected only once. The target of this receptor is not known. No per-base quality is available; no much larger clone lies one base away. This sample is part of a study of lymphopenia after photon versus proton radiotherapy (dated by TCRdb to the late 2010s). For context, the study as a whole: In patients with gastrointestinal tumors who developed high-grade lymphopenia, the study compared the immunological effects of photon radiation therapy with those of proton radiation therapy. A cohort of under 25 patients with gastrointestinal tumors who received either photon or proton therapy and subsequently developed lymphopenia was included. The study was designed to characterize how the impact on the immune system differs between the two radiation modalities. Beyond this particular receptor, the publication reports: Relative stability during treatment was observed in proton-treated patients, whereas loss of naive T cells and TCR diversity and gain of effector/memory populations were observed in photon-treated patients. Once the lymphocyte count had reached its nadir, the repertoires of photon-treated patients showed oligoclonal expansion, particularly of CD8+ Temra cells, and this expansion drove the decline in diversity. The survival association was assessed only in patients who died, and better survival with proton therapy was presented by the authors as a possibility rather than a demonstrated result. Across the cohort, an inverse correlation was found between a larger post-nadir drop in TCR diversity and overall survival time among patients who died.

Libraries came from the immunoSEQ multiplex PCR assay. T cell repertoires were profiled by deep sequencing of rearranged TCR beta loci, alongside multiparametric flow cytometry. TCRdb took this table from immuneACCESS and kept in-frame rearrangements with V and J called. Such tables lack part of the clones; where checked against another copy, unresolved V genes explain under half of the gap, and the rest is unexplained. In this sample the table shows about 18,000 clones, roughly nine tenths of which occur a single time. The ten largest clones add up to about 9.1% of the sample. This material consisted of peripheral blood, taken from a patient treated with proton-based radiotherapy. The receptor's source is a man between 65 and 85 years old with pancreatic cancer.

The CDR3 corresponds to CASSPLRSSYNEQFF. The DNA reads as follows: TGTGCCAGCAGCCCACTTAGAAGCTCCTACAATGAGCAGTTCTTC. The rearrangement combines TRBV7-3 with TRBJ2-1; the D gene is not confidently resolved. Trimming costs V 5 bases and J 0 bases, and their ends lie 11 bases apart. Based on the germline V gene, the CDR1 and CDR2 sequences are SGHTA and FQGTGA. From cysteine to phenylalanine, the CDR3 is 15 amino acids long. Only the CDR3 DNA stays, 45 bases, in frame from base 1.